The source of this T cell receptor beta chain is a study of blood T cells in healthy people across ages. CDR1 SGHVS and CDR2 FNYEAQ come from the germline V gene. This CDR3 is 17 amino acids long. This clonotype was picked up a small number of times. It was with a sample-barcoded 5' primer and a J-beta primer mix that a second PCR of roughly 7 to 12 cycles was run. TCRdb re-called the 5' RACE reads through MiXCR, storing one row per CDR3 protein. The table includes some 760,000 distinct CDR3 sequences, 20% to 25% detected once. The sample was also linked to a second study, of T cells of mothers and their children. That investigation notes: Donation came from a few healthy Caucasian mothers together with their six children. cDNA synthesis used all extracted RNA, about 1.6 ug per 15 ul. Second-PCR primer M1S introduced sample barcodes and 2-4 random nucleotides. When mothers and children were related, their normalized repertoire overlap, which was always slightly higher, did not differ significantly from that of unrelated pairs.

The sample consisted of blood. J is TRBJ2-5 and V is TRBV7-6; no reliable D call. The J call may be in error: the DNA end matches TRBJ2-1 better. The receptor comes from a boy between 10 and 17 years old in good health. The CDR3, as DNA: TGTGCCAGCAGCCCGACCCGCTTCCCGGGCGAACTCAATGAGCAGTTCTTC. Translation: CASSPTRFPGELNEQFF.